Listed below are T cell receptor beta chains from one sample, sequenced in a study of shared clonotypes between healthy human individuals. Produced via immunoSEQ multiplex PCR; TCRdb's table is partial and in-frame only. There are about a million clones in the sample; less than 85% occur only once, and approximately 1.5% lies in the top ten. Sequences were obtained from memory CD4+ T cells sorted from blood. The receptors were gathered from a man between 18 and 35 years old in good health. CDR3s include the opening cysteine and the closing phenylalanine or tryptophan. Each record gives: clone size, D gene, V gene, J gene, CDR3 protein, CDR3 DNA. D genes are given only for firm matches. Clone size is shown for a subset of rows, as once, few, many or a class of expanded clone.

abundance: many; d_gene: -; v_gene: TRBV28; j_gene: TRBJ1-2; CDR3aa: CASNLGGGMVVNYGYTF; CDR3nt: TGTGCCAGCAACCTGGGGGGAGGAATGGTCGTCAACTATGGCTACACCTTC
abundance: few; d_gene: -; v_gene: TRBV5-8; j_gene: TRBJ1-6; CDR3aa: CASSFRGDVSPLHF; CDR3nt: TGTGCCAGCAGCTTTCGGGGAGATGTTTCACCCCTCCACTTT
abundance: -; d_gene: TRBD2; v_gene: TRBV7-2; j_gene: TRBJ2-3; CDR3aa: CASTFPGLAGGPRADTQYF; CDR3nt: TGTGCCAGCACCTTCCCGGGACTAGCGGGAGGGCCCAGGGCAGATACGCAGTATTTT
abundance: -; d_gene: -; v_gene: TRBV18; j_gene: TRBJ1-2; CDR3aa: CASSPERNYGYTF; CDR3nt: TGTGCCAGCTCACCTGAGAGAAACTATGGCTACACCTTC
abundance: -; d_gene: -; v_gene: TRBV30; j_gene: TRBJ2-7; CDR3aa: CAWSEDSFAYEQYF; CDR3nt: TGTGCCTGGAGTGAGGACAGTTTCGCCTACGAGCAGTACTTC
abundance: -; d_gene: -; v_gene: TRBV29-1; j_gene: TRBJ2-3; CDR3aa: CSSTLPPDTQYF; CDR3nt: TGCAGCTCGACACTCCCGCCAGATACGCAGTATTTT
abundance: -; d_gene: -; v_gene: TRBV10-3; j_gene: TRBJ1-1; CDR3aa: CAIRRTANTEAFF; CDR3nt: TGTGCCATCAGACGGACGGCCAACACTGAAGCTTTCTTT
abundance: -; d_gene: TRBD1; v_gene: TRBV9; j_gene: TRBJ1-4; CDR3aa: CASSPEDRELFF; CDR3nt: TGTGCCAGCAGCCCAGAAGACAGGGAACTGTTTTTT
abundance: -; d_gene: -; v_gene: TRBV6-1; j_gene: TRBJ2-1; CDR3aa: CGTKRNNEQFF; CDR3nt: TGTGGGACCAAGCGTAACAATGAGCAGTTCTTC
abundance: -; d_gene: TRBD1; v_gene: TRBV5-1; j_gene: TRBJ2-3; CDR3aa: CASSPDRGQTQYF; CDR3nt: TGCGCCAGCAGCCCGGACAGGGGACAAACGCAGTATTTT
abundance: -; d_gene: TRBD2; v_gene: TRBV19; j_gene: TRBJ2-4; CDR3aa: CASSPTSGGDSLAKNIQYF; CDR3nt: TGTGCCAGTAGCCCTACTAGCGGGGGGGACTCACTAGCCAAAAACATTCAGTACTTC
abundance: -; d_gene: TRBD2; v_gene: TRBV7-2; j_gene: TRBJ2-3; CDR3aa: CASSTGLAGDTQYF; CDR3nt: TGTGCCAGCAGCACGGGACTAGCGGGAGATACGCAGTATTTT
abundance: -; d_gene: -; v_gene: TRBV6-5; j_gene: TRBJ2-1; CDR3aa: CASSYRGNEQFF; CDR3nt: TGTGCCAGCAGTTATCGGGGGAATGAGCAGTTCTTC
abundance: -; d_gene: -; v_gene: TRBV30; j_gene: TRBJ2-1; CDR3aa: CAWSRGYEQFF; CDR3nt: TGTGCCTGGAGTCGGGGCTATGAGCAGTTCTTC
abundance: -; d_gene: -; v_gene: TRBV6-1; j_gene: TRBJ2-4; CDR3aa: CASSEEWGLGGNIQYF; CDR3nt: TGTGCCAGCAGTGAGGAGTGGGGCTTAGGGGGGAACATTCAGTACTTC
abundance: -; d_gene: -; v_gene: TRBV7-2; j_gene: TRBJ1-1; CDR3aa: CASSKVTVTEAFF; CDR3nt: TGTGCCAGCAGCAAGGTAACGGTCACTGAAGCTTTCTTT
abundance: -; d_gene: -; v_gene: TRBV11-2; j_gene: TRBJ2-1; CDR3aa: CASSRNGAQRDEQFF; CDR3nt: TGTGCCAGCAGCCGAAACGGGGCCCAGCGAGATGAGCAGTTCTTC
abundance: -; d_gene: -; v_gene: TRBV2; j_gene: TRBJ2-1; CDR3aa: CASSEARSSYNEQFF; CDR3nt: TGTGCCAGCAGTGAAGCTCGGAGCTCCTACAATGAGCAGTTCTTC
abundance: once; d_gene: -; v_gene: TRBV19; j_gene: TRBJ2-7; CDR3aa: CASSDGTAGQYF; CDR3nt: TGTGCCAGTAGTGACGGGACGGCCGGGCAGTACTTC
abundance: -; d_gene: -; v_gene: TRBV7-2; j_gene: TRBJ1-1; CDR3aa: CASSQRRGFDTEAFF; CDR3nt: TGTGCCAGCAGCCAAAGGCGGGGATTTGACACTGAAGCTTTCTTT
abundance: few; d_gene: TRBD1; v_gene: TRBV5-6; j_gene: TRBJ2-2; CDR3aa: CASSLDRGRAGELFF; CDR3nt: TGTGCCAGCAGCTTAGACAGGGGAAGGGCCGGGGAGCTGTTTTTT
abundance: -; d_gene: -; v_gene: TRBV28; j_gene: TRBJ2-7; CDR3aa: CASSGGHTNGAYEQYF; CDR3nt: TGTGCCAGCAGTGGGGGGCACACTAATGGAGCCTACGAGCAGTACTTC
abundance: -; d_gene: -; v_gene: TRBV11-2; j_gene: TRBJ1-1; CDR3aa: CASRESVNRVDTEAFF; CDR3nt: TGTGCCAGCAGAGAGTCAGTTAACAGGGTCGACACTGAAGCTTTCTTT
abundance: -; d_gene: TRBD1; v_gene: TRBV6-5; j_gene: TRBJ1-2; CDR3aa: CASSYDSTGGVLGYTF; CDR3nt: TGTGCCAGCAGTTACGACTCTACAGGGGGCGTTTTGGGCTACACCTTC
abundance: many; d_gene: TRBD2; v_gene: TRBV7-3; j_gene: TRBJ2-2; CDR3aa: CASSPSPSGAGTGELFF; CDR3nt: TGTGCCAGCAGTCCCAGCCCCAGCGGGGCGGGCACCGGGGAGCTGTTTTTT
abundance: -; d_gene: -; v_gene: TRBV5-1; j_gene: TRBJ2-1; CDR3aa: CASSLSGTSSQQFF; CDR3nt: TGCGCCAGCAGCTTATCCGGGACCAGTAGCCAGCAGTTCTTC
abundance: -; d_gene: -; v_gene: TRBV5-8; j_gene: TRBJ1-2; CDR3aa: CASSLGRAANYGYTF; CDR3nt: TGTGCCAGCAGCTTGGGGAGGGCAGCTAACTATGGCTACACCTTC
abundance: -; d_gene: -; v_gene: TRBV14; j_gene: TRBJ2-7; CDR3aa: CASSQGSRGIDEQYF; CDR3nt: TGTGCCAGCAGCCAAGGGTCCAGGGGAATTGACGAGCAGTACTTC
abundance: once; d_gene: -; v_gene: TRBV5-1; j_gene: TRBJ2-5; CDR3aa: CASSLRGDGETQYF; CDR3nt: TGCGCCAGCAGCTTGAGAGGGGACGGAGAGACCCAGTACTTC
abundance: few; d_gene: -; v_gene: TRBV5-1; j_gene: TRBJ1-4; CDR3aa: CASSLAAGVSEKLFF; CDR3nt: TGCGCCAGCAGCTTGGCCGCTGGGGTTAGTGAAAAACTGTTTTTT
abundance: -; d_gene: TRBD1; v_gene: TRBV5-5; j_gene: TRBJ2-5; CDR3aa: CASSFGQVETQYF; CDR3nt: TGTGCCAGCAGCTTCGGACAGGTGGAGACCCAGTACTTC
abundance: -; d_gene: -; v_gene: TRBV11-1; j_gene: TRBJ2-1; CDR3aa: CASSLVPDLSYNEQFF; CDR3nt: TGTGCCAGCAGCTTAGTTCCAGACCTCTCCTACAATGAGCAGTTCTTC
abundance: -; d_gene: TRBD1; v_gene: TRBV9; j_gene: TRBJ2-5; CDR3aa: CASSVGSGGGQGQETQYF; CDR3nt: TGTGCCAGCAGCGTAGGATCTGGTGGGGGACAGGGACAAGAGACCCAGTACTTC
abundance: -; d_gene: -; v_gene: TRBV18; j_gene: TRBJ2-3; CDR3aa: CASSGPDTQYF; CDR3nt: TGTGCCAGCTCAGGGCCAGATACGCAGTATTTT
abundance: once; d_gene: TRBD1; v_gene: TRBV11-1; j_gene: TRBJ1-1; CDR3aa: CASSPSQGARDEAFF; CDR3nt: TGTGCCAGCAGCCCGAGCCAGGGGGCGCGGGATGAAGCTTTCTTT
abundance: -; d_gene: TRBD1; v_gene: TRBV6-6; j_gene: TRBJ2-7; CDR3aa: CASSYSQGLSEQYF; CDR3nt: TGTGCCAGCAGTTACTCACAGGGGTTGTCCGAGCAGTACTTC
abundance: -; d_gene: TRBD1; v_gene: TRBV28; j_gene: TRBJ1-2; CDR3aa: CASSLRGDRGRYGYTF; CDR3nt: TGTGCCAGCAGTTTACGCGGAGACAGGGGGCGCTATGGCTACACCTTC